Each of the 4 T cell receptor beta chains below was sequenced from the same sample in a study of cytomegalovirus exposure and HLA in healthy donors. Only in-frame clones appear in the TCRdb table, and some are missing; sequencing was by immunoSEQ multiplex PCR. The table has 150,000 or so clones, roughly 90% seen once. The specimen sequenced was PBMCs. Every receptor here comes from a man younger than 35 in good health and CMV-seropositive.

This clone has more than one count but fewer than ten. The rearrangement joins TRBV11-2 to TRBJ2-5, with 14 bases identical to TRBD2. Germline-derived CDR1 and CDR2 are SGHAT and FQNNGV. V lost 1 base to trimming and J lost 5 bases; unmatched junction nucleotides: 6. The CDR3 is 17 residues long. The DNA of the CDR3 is TGTGCCAGCAGCTTAGGGACTAGCGGGAGGCGGGAGGAGACCCAGTACTTC. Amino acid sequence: CASSLGTSGRREETQYF.

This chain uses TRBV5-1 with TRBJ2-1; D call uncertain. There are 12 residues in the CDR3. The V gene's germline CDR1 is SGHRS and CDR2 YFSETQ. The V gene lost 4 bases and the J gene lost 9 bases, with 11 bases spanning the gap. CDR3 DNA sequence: TGCGCCAGCAGCCCGAGGCCTAGTGAGCAGTTCTTC. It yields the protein CASSPRPSEQFF.

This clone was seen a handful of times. The CDR3 DNA follows: TGTGCCAGCAGCCCACCCTCAGGGCCTAATTCACCCCTCCACTTT. Amino acids: CASSPPSGPNSPLHF. V is TRBV6-5 and J is TRBJ1-6; perhaps TRBD1 as D (5 bases). V was cut by 6 bases and J by 6 bases, with 15 bases left in between. The CDR3 is 15 amino acids. CDR1 MNHEY and CDR2 SVGAGI come from the germline V gene.

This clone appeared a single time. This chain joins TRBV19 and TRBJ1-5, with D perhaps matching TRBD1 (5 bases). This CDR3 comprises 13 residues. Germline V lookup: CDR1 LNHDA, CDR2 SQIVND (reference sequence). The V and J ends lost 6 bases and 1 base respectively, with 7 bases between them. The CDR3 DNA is TGTGCCAGTAGAGACAGAAGCAATCAGCCCCAGCATTTT. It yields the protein CASRDRSNQPQHF. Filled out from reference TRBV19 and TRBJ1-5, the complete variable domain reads DGGITQSPKYLFRKEGQNVTLSCEQNLNHDAMYWYRQDPGQGLRLIYYSQIVNDFQKGDIAEGYSVSREKKESFPLTVTSAQKNPTAFYLCASRDRSNQPQHFGDGTRLSIL.